This T cell receptor beta chain appears in the sequencing data of a study of naive and memory T cell subsets. General study results and limits: Over 85% of naive TCR sequences appeared only once, unlike memory subsets.

V trimming: 6 bases; J trimming: 0 bases; junction bases outside the gene matches: 10. The length of the CDR3 is 16 residues. CDR1 is DFQATT, CDR2 SNEGSKA, per germline (reference sequence). Two oligonucleotides, mixed equimolar, formed the beta constant-region primer covering TRBC1 and TRBC2. TCRdb called the UMI-ligation and nested PCR reads again in MiXCR, with one record for every CDR3 protein. Among 130,000 to 150,000 distinct CDR3 sequences listed, around 15% were seen once. In regard to this clonotype: Its specificity is not known.

This TCR was recovered from a human donor in good health. V is TRBV20-1 and J is TRBJ2-2; 7 positions match TRBD1. The sequenced sample was naive CD4+ T cells from blood. In nucleotides, the CDR3 is TGCAGTGCAGCTAGATGGGGACAGACGAACACCGGGGAGCTGTTTTTT. Translating gives CSAARWGQTNTGELFF.